The present TCR beta chain was sequenced within a study of CD8+ T cells in alopecia areata. Specimens obtained from alopecia areata patients comprised lesional scalp punch biopsies and peripheral blood. The researchers isolated CD4+ and CD8+ T cells from PBMCs by sorting. The study's findings and limits: Greater clonality was observed in lesional scalp samples, especially alopecia totalis/universalis, versus normal scalp. Mice showed clearer TCR sharing than patients did, a gap that was possibly HLA-related.

A note on this clone: Its antigen is undetermined.

RNA was extracted and reverse transcribed into cDNA as the sequencing template. Produced via immunoSEQ multiplex PCR; TCRdb's table is partial and in-frame only. The sample comprises approximately 82,000 clones, 45% to 60% of which are singletons, and approximately 5.7% rests with the top ten. V lost 0 bases and J lost 2, with 15 bases in between. Germline V gene sequence: CDR1 SQVTM, CDR2 ANQGSEA. The CDR3 spans 16 residues. The genes are TRBV29-1 and TRBJ2-3; D is possibly TRBD2 (5 bases). Sequencing was carried out using NKG2D-high CD8+ T cells sorted from blood. This TCR was recovered from a human donor with alopecia areata. The CDR3 DNA follows: TGCAGCGTTGAAGATTTATCGGGATATCACACAGATACGCAGTATTTT. Translating gives CSVEDLSGYHTDTQYF.